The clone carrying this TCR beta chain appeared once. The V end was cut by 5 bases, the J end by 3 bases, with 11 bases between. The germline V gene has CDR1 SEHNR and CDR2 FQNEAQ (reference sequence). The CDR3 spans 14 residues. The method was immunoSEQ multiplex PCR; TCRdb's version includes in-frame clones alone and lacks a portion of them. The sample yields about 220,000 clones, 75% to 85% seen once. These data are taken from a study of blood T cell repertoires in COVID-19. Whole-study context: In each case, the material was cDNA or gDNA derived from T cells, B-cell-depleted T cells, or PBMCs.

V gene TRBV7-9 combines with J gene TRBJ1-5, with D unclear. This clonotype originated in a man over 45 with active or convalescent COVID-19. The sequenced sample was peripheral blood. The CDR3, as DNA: TGTGCCAGCAGCCTAGACCGGTACAATCAGCCCCAGCATTTT. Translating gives CASSLDRYNQPQHF.